The source of this TCR beta chain is a study of blood T cell repertoires in COVID-19. About the study: Samples came from the United States, Italy and Spain, spanning acute and convalescent COVID-19. PBMCs, B-cell-depleted T cells, or T cells were the source of the cDNA or gDNA that made up the material.

Source study methods: The authors estimated nucleated cell counts from reference gene primer amplification. TCRdb's table, derived via immunoSEQ multiplex PCR, lists solely in-frame clones and lacks some. That table gives V, J and clone size, and the DNA gave D and trimming. The repertoire holds roughly 140,000 clones, with around four fifths as singletons. This clone appeared once. Germline V CDR1 and CDR2: SGHNT, YENEEA. The V and J ends lost 5 bases and 9 bases respectively, with 17 bases between them. There are 14 residues in the CDR3. The genes are TRBV11-3 and TRBJ2-1, with D tentatively TRBD2 (6 bases). Source material: peripheral blood. This clonotype was sampled from a woman aged 40 to 50 with active or convalescent COVID-19. The CDR3 DNA sequence: TGTGCCAGCAGCCCCTCCCCGGGACTTGGTGAGCAGTTCTTC. Its translation: CASSPSPGLGEQFF.